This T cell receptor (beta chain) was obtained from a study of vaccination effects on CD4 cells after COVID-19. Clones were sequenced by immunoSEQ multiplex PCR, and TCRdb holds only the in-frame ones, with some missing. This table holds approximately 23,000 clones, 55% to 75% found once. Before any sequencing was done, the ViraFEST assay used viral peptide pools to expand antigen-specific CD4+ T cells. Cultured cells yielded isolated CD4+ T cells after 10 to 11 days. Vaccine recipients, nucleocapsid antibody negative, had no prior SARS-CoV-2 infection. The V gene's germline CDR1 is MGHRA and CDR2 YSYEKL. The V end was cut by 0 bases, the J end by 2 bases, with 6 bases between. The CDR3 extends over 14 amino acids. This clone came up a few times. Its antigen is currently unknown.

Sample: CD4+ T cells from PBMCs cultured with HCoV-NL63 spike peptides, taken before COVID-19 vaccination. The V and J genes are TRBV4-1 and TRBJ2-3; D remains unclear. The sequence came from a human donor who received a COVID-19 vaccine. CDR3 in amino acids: CASSQEHLTDTQYF. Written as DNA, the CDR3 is TGCGCCAGCAGCCAAGAACACCTCACAGATACGCAGTATTTT.